This TCR beta chain was obtained from a study of T cells in Graves' hyperthyroidism and ophthalmopathy. Germline CDR1 is MDHEN and CDR2 is SYDVKM. CDR3 length equals 17 residues. V lost 4 bases and J lost 0; bases outside the gene matches: 6. There are many counts of this clonotype. TCR beta CDR3 regions were amplified from RNA. When the TCR CDR3 underwent first-round RT-PCR, the HTBI primer set was used. TCRdb reprocessed the multiplex PCR reads with MiXCR, giving one entry per CDR3 protein. The data show about 590,000 distinct CDR3 sequences, with less than 20% seen just once and roughly 6.6% held by the top ten.

The sample consisted of blood. The receptor was derived from a woman in her twenties or thirties with Graves' hyperthyroidism. V usage is TRBV28 and J usage is TRBJ2-1; 10 bases align to TRBD2. The CDR3 nucleotides read TGTGCCAGCAGTTACCTAGCGGGAGAGGGCTCCTACAATGAGCAGTTCTTC. Its protein product is CASSYLAGEGSYNEQFF.